These 27 T cell receptor beta chains came from one sample sequenced in a study of blood T cell repertoires in COVID-19. Clones were read by immunoSEQ multiplex PCR, and TCRdb kept only the in-frame ones, dropping some. The repertoire holds tens of thousands of clones, 80% seen once, with 15% to 20% in the top ten. Sequencing used peripheral blood. The receptors originated from a human donor in a cohort sampled during active COVID-19.

This clone was picked up one time. The CDR3 here is CASSLVQGGTEAFF. CDR3 nucleotides: TGTGCCAGCAGCTTAGTGCAGGGTGGAACTGAAGCTTTCTTT. V gene TRBV7-2 combines with J gene TRBJ1-1, with a possible D match to TRBD1 (5 bases). Germline V CDR1 and CDR2: SGHTA, FQGNSA. Trimming took off 1 base at V and 5 bases at J, with 11 bases between the two ends. The CDR3 covers 14 residues.

The V call is TRBV7-9, the J call TRBJ1-2; the match to TRBD1 covers 8 bases. J gave up 4 bases and V 3 bases, and 4 bases lay outside the gene matches. The CDR3 loop spans 14 amino acids. The germline gives CDR1 SEHNR, CDR2 FQNEAQ (reference sequence). The CDR3 loop reads CASSFTGGTYGYTF. DNA for the CDR3: TGTGCCAGCAGCTTTACAGGGGGGACCTATGGCTACACCTTC.

The chain links TRBV30 to TRBJ1-6; TRBD1 aligns across 7 bases. Per the germline V gene, CDR1 is GTSNPN and CDR2 is SVGIG (reference sequence). The CDR3 has 15 amino acids. With 3 bases clipped from V and 6 bases from J, the junction kept 8 bases outside the gene matches. CDR3 sequence reads: CAWRRRTGSNSPLHF. In nucleotides, the CDR3 is TGTGCCTGGAGGCGGAGGACAGGAAGTAATTCACCCCTCCACTTT.

The V and J genes are TRBV6-2 or TRBV6-3 and TRBJ1-3; D remains ambiguous. V was cut by 8 bases and J by 1 base, with 15 bases left in between. CDR1 and CDR2 from the germline V gene are MNHEY and SVGEGT. The CDR3 sequence is 15 residues long. The CDR3 sequence is CASGRVGRSGNTIYF. Written as DNA, the CDR3 is TGTGCCAGCGGCCGTGTAGGGAGATCTGGAAACACCATATATTTT.

J is TRBJ2-7 and V is TRBV14, with 8 bases matching TRBD2. CDR3 length equals 16 residues. J was trimmed by 0 bases and V by 1 base; bases with no gene match: 5. The germline CDR1 and CDR2 sequences are SGHDN and FVKESK. The CDR3 DNA reads as TGTGCCAGCAGCCAAGTCGCCGGGACTAGCTCCTACGAGCAGTACTTC. Its protein is CASSQVAGTSSYEQYF.

This clone was found a few times. The chain employs TRBV4-2 and TRBJ2-1, with D perhaps TRBD2 (5 bases). The length of the CDR3 is 15 residues. The germline V and J ends were trimmed by 2 bases and 8 bases, with 16 bases remaining between them. Germline V lookup: CDR1 LGHNA, CDR2 YNFKEQ. The CDR3 DNA reads as TGTGCCAGCAGCCAATCCCGGGGTGGGTATGATGAGCAGTTCTTC. It encodes CASSQSRGGYDEQFF.

The chain links TRBV19 to TRBJ1-3; tentative D call: TRBD1 (5 bases). This CDR3 has 17 amino acids. Germline CDR1 and CDR2: LNHDA and SQIVND (reference sequence). V was trimmed by 7 bases and J by 0 bases, leaving 19 bases between them. The CDR3 bases are TGTGCCAGTACTCCCTCGGTGGGGGGAGGCTCTGGAAACACCATATATTTT. Protein sequence: CASTPSVGGGSGNTIYF.

The chain uses TRBV11-2 and TRBJ2-2, with unresolved D. The CDR3 is 12 amino acids. Germline lookup yields CDR1 SGHAT and CDR2 FQNNGV. Trimming cost V 5 bases and J 7 bases, with 8 bases left between them. CDR3 region: CASSLRVGELFF. In nucleotides, the CDR3 is TGTGCCAGCAGCCTCCGAGTCGGGGAGCTGTTTTTT. The full variable domain, with the rest looked up from reference TRBV11-2 and TRBJ2-2, is EAGVAQSPRYKIIEKRQSVAFWCNPISGHATLYWYQQILGQGPKLLIQFQNNGVVDDSQLPKDRFSAERLKGVDSTLKIQPAKLEDSAVYLCASSLRVGELFFGEGSRLTVL.

This chain uses TRBV18 with TRBJ1-5; possible D gene TRBD1, 6 bases. With 5 bases removed from V and 0 bases from J, the gap between germline ends came to 17 bases. Looked up from germline, CDR1 is KGHSH and CDR2 is LQKENI. The CDR3 sequence is 17 residues long. CDR3 in DNA: TGTGCCAGCTCAGGACTGGGGGGGGGCGATAGCAATCAGCCCCAGCATTTT. The encoded protein is CASSGLGGGDSNQPQHF. Combining the CDR3 with reference TRBV18 and TRBJ1-5 gives the whole variable domain NAGVMQNPRHLVRRRGQEARLRCSPMKGHSHVYWYRQLPEEGLKFMVYLQKENIIDESGMPKERFSAEFPKEGPSILRIQQVVRGDSAAYFCASSGLGGGDSNQPQHFGDGTRLSIL.

This chain connects TRBV28 to TRBJ2-7, with 7 nucleotides matching TRBD1. The CDR3 sequence is 15 residues long. From germline, CDR1 is MDHEN and CDR2 SYDVKM. The J segment lost 0 bases and the V segment lost 6 bases, leaving 8 bases of the junction unmatched. The CDR3 bases are TGTGCCAGCAGATATGACAGGGTTGGCTCCTACGAGCAGTACTTC. This gives the protein CASRYDRVGSYEQYF. The full variable domain, rest sourced from reference TRBV28 and TRBJ2-7, is DVKVTQSSRYLVKRTGEKVFLECVQDMDHENMFWYRQDPGLGLRLIYFSYDVKMKEKGDIPEGYSVSREKKERFSLILESASTNQTSMYLCASRYDRVGSYEQYFGPGTRLTVT.

The rearrangement uses TRBV27 and TRBJ2-6; 8 bases fit TRBD1. Trimming cost V 6 bases and J 4 bases; bases outside gene matches: 8. The CDR3 totals 16 residues. CDR1 is MNHEY and CDR2 is SMNVEV in the germline V gene (reference sequence). The CDR3, as DNA: TGTGCCAGCAGGCGTCAGGGGGCGGCCGGGGCCAACGTCCTGACTTTC. This gives the protein CASRRQGAAGANVLTF.

This rearrangement joins TRBV13 to TRBJ2-5; 12 bases fit TRBD2. The ends lost 5 bases at V and 6 bases at J; junction bases unmatched: 4. The germline V gene has CDR1 PRHDT and CDR2 FYEKMQ (reference sequence). The CDR3 is made up of 14 amino acids. CDR3 loop: CASSPTSGSKTQYF. For the CDR3, the DNA is TGTGCCAGCAGCCCGACTAGCGGGAGTAAGACCCAGTACTTC.

V and J are TRBV18 and TRBJ2-4, with TRBD2 matching 7 bases. CDR3 size: 18 residues. Per germline, CDR1 KGHSH and CDR2 LQKENI. The trim removed 0 bases at V and 5 bases at J, leaving 13 bases unmatched. CDR3 sequence (DNA): TGTGCCAGCTCACCACCTCGGCGGGGGACGTTGGGGGAAAACATTCAGTACTTC. It is translated as CASSPPRRGTLGENIQYF.

The rearrangement links TRBV28 to TRBJ1-3; D ambiguous. The germline gives CDR1 MDHEN, CDR2 SYDVKM. This CDR3 has 13 residues. Trimming left V 4 bases short and J 4 bases short, with 8 bases between. The CDR3 DNA is TGTGCCAGCAGTTCCGGCGGAGGAAACACCATATATTTT. Encoded protein: CASSSGGGNTIYF.

The chain recombines TRBV11-1 with TRBJ2-5; D may be TRBD1 (6 bases). Germline V CDR1 and CDR2: SGHAT, FQDESV (reference sequence). V dropped 2 bases and J dropped 2 bases, with 12 bases sitting between them. This CDR3 comprises 15 residues. The CDR3 DNA follows: TGTGCCAGCAGCTTAAGTTACGGACAGCAAGAGACCCAGTACTTC. It yields the protein CASSLSYGQQETQYF.

This clone appeared many times. The chain joins TRBV30 to TRBJ2-7; 10 bases line up with TRBD1. The V gene's germline CDR1 is GTSNPN and CDR2 SVGIG (reference sequence). CDR3 size: 16 residues. The J segment lost 6 bases and the V segment lost 4 bases, leaving 15 bases of the junction unmatched. The CDR3 region has the DNA TGTGCCTGGACCAACCTCGGGACAGGGGCTCGAGGCGAGCAGTACTTC. This codes for CAWTNLGTGARGEQYF.

This sequence joins TRBV5-1 and TRBJ2-3, with 7 bases lining up with TRBD2. This CDR3 contains 13 residues. The V and J ends lost 1 base and 8 bases, in that order; junction bases with no gene match: 4. Looked up from germline, CDR1 is SGHRS and CDR2 is YFSETQ. Written as DNA, the CDR3 is TGCGCCAGCAGCTTGTTAGGGGAGGGTACGCAGTATTTT. Its protein product is CASSLLGEGTQYF.

The CDR3 nucleotides are TGTGCCAGTAGTCCGGACCGGGGGGCAGATACGCAGTATTTT. Protein sequence: CASSPDRGADTQYF. The rearrangement joins TRBV19 to TRBJ2-3; 7 positions agree with TRBD2. This CDR3 comprises 14 residues. V shed 5 bases and J 4 bases; nucleotides not matched to a gene: 6. CDR1 and CDR2 from the germline V gene are LNHDA and SQIVND (reference sequence).

The chain uses TRBV5-1 and TRBJ2-7, with D possibly TRBD1 on 7 matching bases. With 4 bases removed from V and 3 bases from J, the gap between germline ends came to 14 bases. CDR1 and CDR2 (germline): SGHRS, YFSETQ. The length of the CDR3 is 14 residues. CDR3 region: CASSNNQGGYEQYF. The CDR3 DNA reads as TGCGCCAGCAGCAATAACCAGGGGGGCTACGAGCAGTACTTC.

The chain links TRBV19 to TRBJ2-5; D is undetermined. Germline-derived CDR1 and CDR2 are LNHDA and SQIVND (reference sequence). The CDR3 consists of 11 residues. With 6 bases removed from V and 4 bases from J, the gap between germline ends came to 6 bases. As DNA, the CDR3 is TGTGCCAGTAGAGATAGAGAGACCCAGTACTTC. It translates to CASRDRETQYF.

The chain recombines TRBV5-5 with TRBJ2-7; tentative D call: TRBD2 (6 bases). Trimming cost V 4 bases and J 6 bases, with 17 bases left between them. The CDR3 is 14 amino acids. The germline V gene encodes CDR1 SGHKS and CDR2 YYEKEE (reference sequence). The CDR3 DNA follows: TGTGCCAGCAGCCCCCGGGACTGGTCGGCCGAGCAGTACTTC. Protein sequence: CASSPRDWSAEQYF. The full variable domain, its missing parts supplied by reference TRBV5-5 and TRBJ2-7, is DAGVTQSPTHLIKTRGQQVTLRCSPISGHKSVSWYQQVLGQGPQFIFQYYEKEERGRGNFPDRFSARQFPNYSSELNVNALLLGDSALYLCASSPRDWSAEQYFGPGTRLTVT.

The chain links TRBV7-9 to TRBJ1-3; D is ambiguous. Trimming left V 8 bases short and J 4 bases short, with 15 bases between. The CDR3 has 14 amino acids. The germline V gene encodes CDR1 SEHNR and CDR2 FQNEAQ (reference sequence). The CDR3: CASPSGEVGNTIYF. Written as DNA, the CDR3 is TGTGCCAGCCCCTCCGGGGAAGTCGGAAACACCATATATTTT.

This sequence joins TRBV5-1 and TRBJ1-3; 7 positions agree with TRBD1. The germline CDR1 and CDR2 sequences are SGHRS and YFSETQ. Losses at the gene ends were 0 bases for V and 3 bases for J; bases not matched to a gene: 6. There are 16 residues in the CDR3. This CDR3 is CASSLAPGTDGNTIYF. CDR3 nucleotide sequence: TGCGCCAGCAGCTTGGCTCCCGGGACAGATGGAAACACCATATATTTT.

The V call is TRBV18, the J call TRBJ2-1, with TRBD2 matching 7 bases. Germline values: CDR1 KGHSH, CDR2 LQKENI. With 3 bases clipped from V and 9 bases from J, the junction kept 8 bases outside the gene matches. The CDR3 contains 14 residues. The CDR3 here is CASSPDLAGAEQFF. Here the CDR3 DNA reads TGTGCCAGCTCACCCGACCTGGCGGGAGCTGAGCAGTTCTTC. Using reference TRBV18 and TRBJ2-1 for the parts outside the CDR3, the full variable domain is NAGVMQNPRHLVRRRGQEARLRCSPMKGHSHVYWYRQLPEEGLKFMVYLQKENIIDESGMPKERFSAEFPKEGPSILRIQQVVRGDSAAYFCASSPDLAGAEQFFGPGTRLTVL.

The V gene is TRBV6-5, the J gene TRBJ1-5, with TRBD1 matching over 7 bases. Germline values: CDR1 MNHEY, CDR2 SVGAGI. The ends lost 2 bases at V and 4 bases at J; junction bases unmatched: 5. This CDR3 region has 15 residues. This CDR3 is CASSYQKGANQPQHF. The CDR3 bases are TGTGCCAGCAGTTACCAAAAGGGGGCGAATCAGCCCCAGCATTTT.

V gene TRBV24-1 combines with J gene TRBJ2-7; D gene ambiguous. The V gene lost 3 bases and the J gene lost 7 bases, with 6 bases spanning the gap. Germline assignment: CDR1 KGHDR and CDR2 SFDVKD. CDR3 length: 11 residues. This CDR3 reads CATSDSREQYF. The CDR3 DNA is TGTGCCACCAGTGATAGCCGGGAGCAGTACTTC.

This rearrangement joins TRBV5-6 to TRBJ2-7; perhaps TRBD2 as D (5 bases). The germline gives CDR1 SGHDT, CDR2 YYEEEE. V was pared by 0 bases and J by 1 base, with 5 bases between. The CDR3 runs to 13 residues. The DNA of the CDR3 is TGTGCCAGCAGCTTGGCGGGATCCTACGAGCAGTACTTC. As protein: CASSLAGSYEQYF. Filled out from reference TRBV5-6 and TRBJ2-7, the complete variable domain reads DAGVTQSPTHLIKTRGQQVTLRCSPKSGHDTVSWYQQALGQGPQFIFQYYEEEERQRGNFPDRFSGHQFPNYSSELNVNALLLGDSALYLCASSLAGSYEQYFGPGTRLTVT.